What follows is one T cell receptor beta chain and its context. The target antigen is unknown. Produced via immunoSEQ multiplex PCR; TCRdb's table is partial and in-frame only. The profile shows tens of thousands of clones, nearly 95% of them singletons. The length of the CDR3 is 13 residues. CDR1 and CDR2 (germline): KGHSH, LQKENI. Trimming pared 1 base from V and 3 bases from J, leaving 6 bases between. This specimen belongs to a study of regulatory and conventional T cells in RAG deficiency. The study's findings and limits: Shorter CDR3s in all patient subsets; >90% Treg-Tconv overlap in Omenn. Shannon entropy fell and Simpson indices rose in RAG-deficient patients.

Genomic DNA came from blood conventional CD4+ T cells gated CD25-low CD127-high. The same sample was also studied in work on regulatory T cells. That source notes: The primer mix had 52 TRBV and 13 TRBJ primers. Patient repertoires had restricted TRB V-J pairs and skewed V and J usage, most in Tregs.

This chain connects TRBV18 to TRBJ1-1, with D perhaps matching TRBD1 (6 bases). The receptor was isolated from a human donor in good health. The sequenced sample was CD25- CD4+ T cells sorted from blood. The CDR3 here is CASSPQGDTEAFF. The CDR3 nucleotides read TGTGCCAGCTCACCACAGGGGGACACTGAAGCTTTCTTT.